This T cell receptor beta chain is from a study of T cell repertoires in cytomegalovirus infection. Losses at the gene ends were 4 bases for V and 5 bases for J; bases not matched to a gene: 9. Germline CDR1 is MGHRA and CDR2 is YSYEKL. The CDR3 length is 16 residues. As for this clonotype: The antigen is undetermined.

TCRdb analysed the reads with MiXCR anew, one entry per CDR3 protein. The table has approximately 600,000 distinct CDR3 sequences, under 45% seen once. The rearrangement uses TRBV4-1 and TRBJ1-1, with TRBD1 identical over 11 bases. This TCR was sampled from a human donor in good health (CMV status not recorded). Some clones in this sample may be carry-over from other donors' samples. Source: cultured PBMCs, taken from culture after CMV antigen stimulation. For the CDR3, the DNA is TGCGCCAGCAGCCCACGGGGGGGGACAGGGGGAACTGAAGCTTTCTTT. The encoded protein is CASSPRGGTGGTEAFF.